This T cell receptor (beta chain) was captured in a study of CD8+ T cells in alopecia areata. Study conclusions and caveats: Higher clonality than in normal scalp was seen in lesional scalp, especially alopecia totalis/universalis. Under tofacitinib, numerous expanded lesional clonotypes remained detectable in scalp and blood. Among patients, TCR sharing was less clear than in mice, a difference possibly due in part to HLA diversity in the patient population.

Treatment reported: oral pan-JAK inhibitor, 5-10 mg twice daily. In the case of this clone: No antigen is known for it.

RNA was isolated and reverse transcribed to cDNA, the sequencing template. Data came from immunoSEQ multiplex PCR; TCRdb stores just in-frame clones and leaves some out. The data contain more than 140,000 clones, around 87% of them singletons. Trimming stripped 0 bases from V and 2 bases from J, with 16 bases between. Germline V gene data show CDR1 as MGHRA and CDR2 as YSYEKL. CDR3 length: 17 residues. The chain joins TRBV4-1 to TRBJ1-2; TRBD1 might be the D (5 bases). The sequence was obtained from a human donor with alopecia areata. This material consisted of CD8+ T cells sorted from blood, taken at week 4, from a patient treated with tofacitinib. The CDR3 protein is CASSQDPPAGTNYGYTF. Here the CDR3 DNA reads TGCGCCAGCAGCCAAGATCCCCCGGCGGGGACGAACTATGGCTACACCTTC.